The text below deals with one T cell receptor (beta chain). As yet, its antigen is unknown. CDR3 length: 11 residues. Germline values: CDR1 MNHNY, CDR2 SVGAGI (reference sequence). V lost 6 bases and J lost 5, with 8 bases in between. Sampled blood was obtained at baseline, cycle 4 day 1, and cycle 7 day 1. Sequencing was performed with immunoSEQ multiplex PCR; in TCRdb, only in-frame clones are kept and a portion is missing. The table has over 100,000 clones, just over 90% seen once. The data derive from a study of OX40 agonist ivuxolimab in advanced cancers. Overall study findings and caveats: The 0.1-3.0 mg/kg partial responders had among the lowest clonal expansion.

The source material was CD4+ or CD8+ T cells sorted from blood, sampled in a trial of the OX40 agonist ivuxolimab. The receptor was derived from an adult with an advanced solid tumor such as melanoma, head and neck, liver or kidney cancer. The genes are TRBV6-6 and TRBJ2-7; D perhaps matches TRBD2 (5 bases). The CDR3 is CASSDYHEQYF. CDR3 DNA: TGTGCCAGCAGCGACTACCACGAGCAGTACTTC.